This T cell receptor (beta chain) was captured in a study of OX40 agonist ivuxolimab in advanced cancers. Study information: The group had a mean age of about 65 years, ranged from roughly 23 to 90, and was 80% to 90% male.

At baseline, cycle 4 day 1, and cycle 7 day 1, blood was sampled. Clones were read by immunoSEQ multiplex PCR, and TCRdb kept only the in-frame ones, dropping some. The sample lists around 57,000 clones, around 92% occurring once. Sample: CD4+ or CD8+ T cells sorted from blood, taken in a trial of the OX40 agonist ivuxolimab. This clonotype originated in an adult with an advanced solid tumor such as melanoma, head and neck, liver or kidney cancer.

The CDR3 here is CASSYSLGGNTIYF. In nucleotides, the CDR3 is TGTGCCAGCAGTTACTCGCTTGGTGGAAACACCATATATTTT. The chain couples TRBV6-5 to TRBJ1-3; D not resolved. Trimming shortened V by 0 bases and J by 3 bases, and 6 bases separated the two germline ends. This CDR3 comprises 14 residues. Germline loops: CDR1 MNHEY, CDR2 SVGAGI.